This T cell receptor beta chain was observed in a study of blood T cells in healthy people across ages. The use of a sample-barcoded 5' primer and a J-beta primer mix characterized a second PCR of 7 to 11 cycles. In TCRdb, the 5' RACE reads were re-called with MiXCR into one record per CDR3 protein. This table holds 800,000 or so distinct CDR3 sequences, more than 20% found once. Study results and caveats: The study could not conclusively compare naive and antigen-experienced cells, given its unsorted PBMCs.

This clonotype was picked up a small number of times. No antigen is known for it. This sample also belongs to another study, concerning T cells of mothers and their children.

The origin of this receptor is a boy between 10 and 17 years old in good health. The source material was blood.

The CDR3 DNA reads as TGTGCCACCATGCCGTACTTGCTTTCTACTGAGCAGTTCTTC. Its protein is CATMPYLLSTEQFF. V gene TRBV6-5 combines with J gene TRBJ2-5; no clear D. The last part of the DNA fits TRBJ2-1 better; the J call may be wrong. This CDR3 is 14 amino acids long. Per germline, CDR1 MNHEY and CDR2 SVGAGI.